This T cell receptor beta chain was observed in a study of blood T cell repertoires in COVID-19. The wider study: Collection of acute and convalescent COVID-19 samples took place in the United States, Italy and Spain.

Trimming cost V 3 bases and J 2 bases; bases outside gene matches: 7. The CDR3 extends over 15 amino acids. Germline CDR1 reads SGDLS; CDR2 reads YYNGEE. Per the original methods: Amplification of reference gene primers was used by the study to estimate nucleated cell counts. Sequencing used immunoSEQ multiplex PCR; TCRdb keeps in-frame clones, though not all of them. V and J calls and clone size are as listed in that table; D and trimming were resolved from the DNA. Of 650,000 to 800,000 clones listed, around 90% are singletons. This TCR was sampled from a woman aged 18-29 years with acute or convalescent COVID-19. The sequencing input was peripheral blood. The chain combines TRBV9 with TRBJ1-2, with 7 bases fitting TRBD1. CDR3 in DNA: TGTGCCAGCAGCGCCACCGGGACAGAGAACTATGGCTACACCTTC. Protein sequence: CASSATGTENYGYTF.